The 31 T cell receptor beta chains presented below share a single source sample, sequenced in a study of cytomegalovirus exposure and HLA in healthy donors. The PCR had 60 Vbeta and 13 Jbeta primers. Measured with immunoSEQ multiplex PCR; TCRdb has only the in-frame clones, and not every one. This sample has 140,000 to 150,000 clones, with roughly 77% found just once. Sequencing was performed on PBMCs. These TCRs come from a male donor in good health and CMV-seronegative.

V gene TRBV7-9 combines with J gene TRBJ1-3; D unresolved. The ends were cut back, 5 bases at V and 2 bases at J, with 13 bases in the middle. CDR1 is SEHNR, CDR2 FQNEAQ, per germline (reference sequence). The CDR3 sequence is 15 residues long. This chain's CDR3 is CASSRTGGTGNTIYF. The CDR3 DNA is TGTGCCAGCAGCAGAACCGGCGGAACTGGAAACACCATATATTTT.

The J gene is TRBJ2-7, the V gene TRBV6-5; D is possibly TRBD1 (5 bases). CDR1 is MNHEY, CDR2 SVGAGI, per germline. The CDR3 sequence is 15 residues long. V was cut by 0 bases and J by 3 bases, with 12 bases left in between. CDR3 residues: CASSYSLGEIYEQYF. DNA of the CDR3: TGTGCCAGCAGTTACTCATTAGGGGAAATCTACGAGCAGTACTTC.

The sample holds a few counts of this clone. The chain has TRBV28 and TRBJ2-2; TRBD2 is a possible D gene (6 bases). The germline V gene has CDR1 MDHEN and CDR2 SYDVKM. The CDR3 is 14 residues long. In DNA form, the CDR3 reads TGTGCGAGCCTGGGGGGTATTAACACCGGGGAGCTGTTTTTT. Protein sequence: CASLGGINTGELFF.

V and J are TRBV6-6 and TRBJ1-5; D is ambiguous. The CDR3 covers 15 residues. The V gene lost 0 bases and the J gene lost 2 bases, with 8 bases spanning the gap. Germline CDR1 and CDR2: MNHNY and SVGAGI (reference sequence). The CDR3 reads CASSYSWAGNQPQHF. CDR3 nucleotides: TGTGCCAGCAGTTACTCCTGGGCTGGCAATCAGCCCCAGCATTTT.

In this sample, this clone turned up a few times. J is TRBJ1-4 and V is TRBV5-1; 7 bases fit TRBD1. CDR1 SGHRS and CDR2 YFSETQ come from the germline V gene. The CDR3 has 16 amino acids. The trim removed 4 bases at V and 2 bases at J, leaving 8 bases unmatched. Here the CDR3 DNA reads TGCGCCAGCAGCCTACGCGCGACAGGGACTAATGAAAAACTGTTTTTT. Its protein is CASSLRATGTNEKLFF.

The table lists this clone with a few counts. This chain joins TRBV2 and TRBJ2-3; 9 positions match TRBD1. The CDR3 contains 16 residues. Germline V gene data show CDR1 as SNHLY and CDR2 as FYNNEI. Trimming took 4 bases from V and 3 from J; bases not matched to a gene: 8. The CDR3 bases are TGTGCCAGCAGTGTACTCGGGACAGGGCTGACAGATACGCAGTATTTT. Translating gives CASSVLGTGLTDTQYF.

The chain carries TRBV10-3 and TRBJ1-2; 7 positions agree with TRBD1. The CDR3 runs to 15 residues. Germline V lookup: CDR1 ENHRY, CDR2 SYGVKD. Germline trimming cut 7 bases from V and 8 bases from J; bases unmatched to any gene: 16. The CDR3 reads CAITKGVGQEGGYTF. CDR3 coding DNA: TGTGCCATCACCAAGGGGGTAGGACAGGAAGGAGGCTACACCTTC.

The chain has TRBV10-3 and TRBJ2-4, with TRBD1 as a possible D gene (5 bases). The V gene lost 2 bases and the J gene lost 1 base, with 12 bases spanning the gap. This CDR3 has 16 residues. CDR1 and CDR2 from the germline V gene are ENHRY and SYGVKD. The CDR3, as DNA: TGTGCCATCAGTGAGCCTCCTCCAGGGGCCAAAAACATTCAGTACTTC. As protein: CAISEPPPGAKNIQYF.

This clone has only a few counts. The V and J genes are TRBV6-5 and TRBJ1-1; tentative D call: TRBD1 (6 bases). The CDR3 contains 15 residues. Germline CDR1 and CDR2: MNHEY and SVGAGI. The ends were cut back, 0 bases at V and 1 base at J, with 9 bases in the middle. Here the CDR3 reads CASSYSQQGNTEAFF. Written as DNA, the CDR3 is TGTGCCAGCAGTTACTCGCAACAGGGGAACACTGAAGCTTTCTTT.

The genes are TRBV7-9 and TRBJ1-2, with D possibly TRBD1 on 6 matching bases. Germline CDR1 and CDR2: SEHNR and FQNEAQ (reference sequence). This CDR3 is built from 14 residues. V was trimmed by 5 bases and J by 4 bases, leaving 14 bases between them. In DNA, the CDR3 is TGTGCCAGCAGCCCCTCGGGGGGCCCCTATGGCTACACCTTC. It translates to CASSPSGGPYGYTF.

The chain combines TRBV7-9 with TRBJ1-1; 8 bases map to TRBD1. CDR1 and CDR2 from the germline V gene are SEHNR and FQNEAQ (reference sequence). Trimming removed 8 bases from V and 4 bases from J; junction bases left unmatched: 9. CDR3 size: 14 residues. This CDR3 is CASSIYRGSTEAFF. The CDR3 DNA reads as TGTGCCAGCTCCATATACAGGGGGAGCACTGAAGCTTTCTTT.

The V and J genes are TRBV6-5 and TRBJ2-2, with TRBD1 matching over 7 bases. Germline values: CDR1 MNHEY, CDR2 SVGAGI. V trimming: 6 bases; J trimming: 5 bases; junction bases outside the gene matches: 6. This CDR3 is 14 amino acids long. The CDR3 region is CASSRQGSTGELFF. In nucleotides, the CDR3 is TGTGCCAGCAGCCGACAGGGTTCAACCGGGGAGCTGTTTTTT.

This chain links TRBV18 with TRBJ1-2; D gene uncertain. The CDR3 sequence is 14 residues long. Trimming pared 4 bases from V and 4 bases from J, leaving 13 bases between. Germline values: CDR1 KGHSH, CDR2 LQKENI. The CDR3 is CASSLEAPSYGYTF. DNA of the CDR3: TGTGCCAGCTCACTGGAAGCGCCCTCCTATGGCTACACCTTC.

This clone was picked up one time. The V gene is TRBV11-3, the J gene TRBJ2-7; 8 bases fit TRBD1. The length of the CDR3 is 14 residues. V gave up 5 bases and J gave up 1 base; unmatched junction bases: 4. Germline loops: CDR1 SGHNT, CDR2 YENEEA. CDR3 bases: TGTGCCAGCAGCCCCGGACAGGGATCCTACGAGCAGTACTTC. Translation: CASSPGQGSYEQYF. Filled out from reference TRBV11-3 and TRBJ2-7, the complete variable domain reads EAGVVQSPRYKIIEKKQPVAFWCNPISGHNTLYWYLQNLGQGPELLIRYENEEAVDDSQLPKDRFSAERLKGVDSTLKIQPAELGDSAVYLCASSPGQGSYEQYFGPGTRLTVT.

The chain carries TRBV2 and TRBJ2-3, with a possible D match to TRBD2 (7 bases). The CDR3 runs to 13 residues. Germline assignment: CDR1 SNHLY and CDR2 FYNNEI. The V end lost 6 bases, the J end lost 10 bases, and 17 bases lay between the germline ends. The CDR3: CASRQGSRESQYF. The CDR3 DNA reads as TGTGCCAGCAGACAGGGTTCGCGGGAGTCGCAGTATTTT.

The chain uses TRBV25-1 and TRBJ1-5; 8 nucleotides agree with TRBD1. This CDR3 has 15 amino acids. V shed 3 bases, J shed 4 bases, and the junction held 5 bases outside the gene matches. The germline gives CDR1 MGHDK, CDR2 SYGVNS. The CDR3 reads CASSEDRATNQPQHF. CDR3 nucleotides: TGTGCCAGCAGTGAGGACAGGGCCACTAATCAGCCCCAGCATTTT.

This rearrangement joins TRBV13 to TRBJ2-1; D not resolved. Trimming took off 2 bases at V and 8 bases at J, with 16 bases between the two ends. The germline gives CDR1 PRHDT, CDR2 FYEKMQ (reference sequence). The length of the CDR3 is 15 residues. CDR3 sequence (DNA): TGTGCCAGCAGCTTACGGGTGGGTGTAAGCGATGAGCAGTTCTTC. Translation gives CASSLRVGVSDEQFF.

This clone was observed a handful of times. The V and J genes are TRBV5-1 and TRBJ2-1; tentatively, D is TRBD2 (5 bases). The CDR3 loop spans 16 amino acids. Germline CDR1 reads SGHRS; CDR2 reads YFSETQ. Trimming cost V 5 bases and J 1 base, with 16 bases left between them. The CDR3 region has the DNA TGCGCCAGCAGACTGTTTAATAGCGCGTCCTACAATGAGCAGTTCTTC. This translates into CASRLFNSASYNEQFF.

The chain has TRBV4-2 and TRBJ2-6, with 12 bases that match TRBD2. Trimming removed 3 bases from V and 0 bases from J; junction bases left unmatched: 6. Germline CDR1 is LGHNA and CDR2 is YNFKEQ. The CDR3 loop spans 19 amino acids. CDR3 protein: CASSHRLAGASSGANVLTF. CDR3 in DNA: TGTGCCAGCAGCCATAGACTAGCGGGGGCCTCCTCTGGGGCCAACGTCCTGACTTTC.

This chain links TRBV19 with TRBJ1-4; D unresolved. From germline, CDR1 is LNHDA and CDR2 SQIVND (reference sequence). V was pared by 3 bases and J by 7 bases, with 15 bases between. This CDR3 has 15 amino acids. The CDR3 is CASSISKTLVEKLFF. CDR3 DNA sequence: TGTGCCAGTAGTATTAGCAAAACCCTTGTTGAAAAACTGTTTTTT.

The count of this clone is one. The J gene is TRBJ2-5, the V gene TRBV5-1, with TRBD2 matching over 13 bases. The germline CDR1 and CDR2 sequences are SGHRS and YFSETQ. V trimming: 0 bases; J trimming: 4 bases; junction bases outside the gene matches: 9. The CDR3 is 18 residues long. The CDR3 reads CASSLGVGLAGVRETQYF. CDR3 sequence (DNA): TGCGCCAGCAGCTTGGGAGTCGGACTAGCGGGAGTTCGAGAGACCCAGTACTTC.

J is TRBJ2-3 and V is TRBV9; perhaps TRBD2 as D (7 bases). This CDR3 is built from 17 residues. Germline values: CDR1 SGDLS, CDR2 YYNGEE. V was cut by 3 bases and J by 4 bases, with 21 bases left in between. The CDR3 here is CASSASLRGGAADTQYF. The CDR3, as DNA: TGTGCCAGCAGCGCCTCCCTCCGCGGGGGCGCCGCAGATACGCAGTATTTT.

V gene TRBV6-1 combines with J gene TRBJ2-7, with unresolved D. V dropped 3 bases and J dropped 4 bases, with 10 bases sitting between them. CDR1 and CDR2 from the germline V gene are MNHNS and SASEGT. The CDR3 length is 13 residues. The CDR3 sequence is CASSENRLYEQYF. The CDR3 bases are TGTGCCAGCAGTGAGAACAGATTATACGAGCAGTACTTC.

This chain uses TRBV2 with TRBJ2-7, with a weak D call TRBD2 (5 bases). Between the trimmed V and J ends, which lost 6 bases and 0 bases, there was a span of 18 bases. Germline V gene sequence: CDR1 SNHLY, CDR2 FYNNEI. The CDR3 length is 16 residues. The DNA of the CDR3 is TGTGCCAGCAGCCTAGGAGGACTTATTTCCTCCTACGAGCAGTACTTC. It codes for CASSLGGLISSYEQYF.

This clone was seen a few times. V usage is TRBV2 and J usage is TRBJ2-3, with 9 bases that match TRBD1. The germline CDR1 and CDR2 sequences are SNHLY and FYNNEI. Losses at the gene ends were 6 bases for V and 6 bases for J; bases not matched to a gene: 7. The CDR3 loop spans 14 amino acids. CDR3 protein: CASSPGQGRDTQYF. CDR3 nucleotides: TGTGCCAGCAGCCCGGGACAGGGTCGGGATACGCAGTATTTT.

The chain couples TRBV5-1 to TRBJ2-3; TRBD2 agrees at 8 bases. From germline, CDR1 is SGHRS and CDR2 YFSETQ. Unmatched junction bases numbered 9, after V lost 0 bases and J lost 3 bases. The CDR3 totals 17 residues. In nucleotides, the CDR3 is TGCGCCAGCAGCTTGGCCCTTGTCGGGGGGGGAACAGATACGCAGTATTTT. Translation gives CASSLALVGGGTDTQYF.

This chain uses TRBV29-1 with TRBJ2-1, with a possible D match to TRBD2 (5 bases). V was cut by 4 bases and J by 8 bases, with 12 bases left in between. Germline V gene sequence: CDR1 SQVTM, CDR2 ANQGSEA. CDR3 length: 12 amino acids. CDR3 amino acids: CSVAPTIYEQFF. The CDR3 DNA follows: TGCAGCGTTGCTCCGACTATTTATGAGCAGTTCTTC.

Worth noting for this clone: Other DNA sequences of this sample code for an identical CDR3. The chain combines TRBV4-1 with TRBJ2-7, with TRBD1 as a possible D gene (5 bases). Germline V CDR1 and CDR2: MGHRA, YSYEKL. V was pared by 2 bases and J by 3 bases, with 11 bases between. This CDR3 contains 14 residues. CDR3 sequence reads: CASSQSGSNYEQYF. In DNA, the CDR3 is TGCGCCAGCAGCCAATCAGGGTCCAACTACGAGCAGTACTTC.

The rearrangement joins TRBV6-5 to TRBJ2-7; 9 nucleotides match TRBD1. V shed 4 bases and J 5 bases; nucleotides not matched to a gene: 12. CDR3 length equals 16 residues. Germline V gene lookup returns CDR1 MNHEY and CDR2 SVGAGI. CDR3 region: CASSSDRGTGSDEQYF. The CDR3 DNA reads TGTGCCAGCAGTTCGGATAGAGGGACAGGGTCGGACGAGCAGTACTTC.

This clone was detected once. The chain employs TRBV6-6 and TRBJ1-3; 11 nucleotides match TRBD1. V shed 6 bases, J shed 4 bases, and the junction held 5 bases outside the gene matches. This CDR3 is built from 15 residues. Germline assignment: CDR1 MNHNY and CDR2 SVGAGI (reference sequence). The CDR3 spells CASSFGQGAGNTIYF. The CDR3 DNA reads as TGTGCCAGCAGCTTCGGACAGGGGGCAGGAAACACCATATATTTT.

V gene TRBV10-3 combines with J gene TRBJ1-3; D gene uncertain. The germline V gene has CDR1 ENHRY and CDR2 SYGVKD. The V end lost 0 bases, the J end lost 13 bases, and 13 bases lay between the germline ends. CDR3 length: 13 amino acids. CDR3: CAISESGGLMIYF. DNA for the CDR3: TGTGCCATCAGTGAGTCGGGCGGACTGATGATATATTTT.